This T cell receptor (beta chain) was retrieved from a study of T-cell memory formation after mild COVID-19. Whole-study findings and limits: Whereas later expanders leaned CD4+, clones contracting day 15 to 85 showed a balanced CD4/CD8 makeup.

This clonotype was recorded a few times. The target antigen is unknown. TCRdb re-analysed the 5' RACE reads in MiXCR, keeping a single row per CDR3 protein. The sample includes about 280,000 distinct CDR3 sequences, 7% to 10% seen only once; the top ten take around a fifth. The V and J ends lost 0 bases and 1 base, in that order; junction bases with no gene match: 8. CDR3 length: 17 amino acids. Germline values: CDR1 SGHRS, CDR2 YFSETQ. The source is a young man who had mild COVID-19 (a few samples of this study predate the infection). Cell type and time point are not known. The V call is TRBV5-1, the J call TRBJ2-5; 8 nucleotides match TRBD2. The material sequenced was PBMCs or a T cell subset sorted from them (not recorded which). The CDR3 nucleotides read TGCGCCAGCAGCTTGGGTCCGGCTAGCGGGTCCCAAGAGACCCAGTACTTC. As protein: CASSLGPASGSQETQYF.